A selection of T cell receptor beta chains follows, all from one sample in a study of control samples from healthy donors and cancer patients. Using immunoSEQ multiplex PCR, the repertoire was profiled, and TCRdb retains in-frame clones only, with some absent. Of around 84,000 clones listed, 84% are singletons. Source material: PBMCs. These receptors all come from a man aged 55-75 years with head and neck cancer. Each CDR3 is given with its conserved first and last residue. Each record gives: V gene, clone size, D gene, J gene, CDR3 DNA, CDR3 protein. A D gene is named only where the DNA matches it firmly. The size field is filled for only some rows; it gives once, few, many or a size class.

V: TRBV18; size: -; D: -; J: TRBJ2-2; DNA: TGTGCCAGCTCACCACAATCCGGAGCCAACACCGGGGAGCTGTTTTTT; CDR3: CASSPQSGANTGELFF
V: TRBV5-1; size: -; D: -; J: TRBJ2-5; DNA: TGCGCCAGCAGCTGGGGACACCACCAAGAGACCCAGTACTTC; CDR3: CASSWGHHQETQYF
V: TRBV7-9; size: -; D: TRBD1; J: TRBJ1-4; DNA: TGTGCCAGCAGCCCCAACAGGGGGCGACCTAGAGAAAAACTGTTTTTT; CDR3: CASSPNRGRPREKLFF
V: TRBV9; size: -; D: TRBD1; J: TRBJ2-1; DNA: TGTGCCAGCAGCGTAGTGGGACAGCCATTCAGGCGGTTCTTC; CDR3: CASSVVGQPFRRFF
V: TRBV15; size: few; D: -; J: TRBJ2-7; DNA: TGTGCCACCAGCAGACCCGGGGCGAGCTCCTACGAGCAGTACTTC; CDR3: CATSRPGASSYEQYF
V: TRBV5-8; size: -; D: -; J: TRBJ2-5; DNA: TGTGCCAGCAGCTTTCACCGGGATAAGACCCAGTACTTC; CDR3: CASSFHRDKTQYF
V: TRBV9; size: -; D: TRBD2; J: TRBJ2-5; DNA: TGTGCCAGCAGCCCCTTAGCGGGAGGTATCCCCTTTAGAGAGACCCAGTACTTC; CDR3: CASSPLAGGIPFRETQYF
V: TRBV7-9; size: -; D: TRBD1; J: TRBJ1-2; DNA: TGTGCCAGCAGCCCCTCGAACAGGGGGTATGGCTACACCTTC; CDR3: CASSPSNRGYGYTF
V: TRBV7-8; size: -; D: -; J: TRBJ1-2; DNA: TGTGCCAGCAGCACCCGATTTACCCGGAGGAATGGCTACACCTTC; CDR3: CASSTRFTRRNGYTF
V: TRBV10-3; size: -; D: -; J: TRBJ2-3; DNA: TGTGCCATCAGTGGCACAGATACGCAGTATTTT; CDR3: CAISGTDTQYF
V: TRBV30; size: -; D: TRBD2; J: TRBJ2-1; DNA: TGTGCCTGGAGTGCCGGGACTAGCGGTTACAATGAGCAGTTCTTC; CDR3: CAWSAGTSGYNEQFF
V: TRBV5-4; size: -; D: TRBD1; J: TRBJ1-2; DNA: TGTGCCAGCAGCTTGGCCAGGGGGGCCCATGGCTACACCTTC; CDR3: CASSLARGAHGYTF
V: TRBV28; size: -; D: -; J: TRBJ2-7; DNA: TGTGCCAGCAGTTCCCCCCCGGGTGGGCTATACGAGCAGTACTTC; CDR3: CASSSPPGGLYEQYF
V: TRBV29-1; size: -; D: -; J: TRBJ2-5; DNA: TGCAGCGTCTCGGTAGGGGAGACCCAGTACTTC; CDR3: CSVSVGETQYF